There are a few counts of the clone carrying this T cell receptor (beta chain). Its matching antigen is unknown. The data are from a study of beta chain features in type 1 diabetes. Notes on the study in general: Healthy donors had naive, central memory and Treg TCRB repertoires that appeared less similar than those seen among patients. Reduced insertions and increased deletions marked VDJ junctions in type 1 diabetes patients.

Trimming cost V 1 base and J 0 bases, with 10 bases left between them. Germline V gene sequence: CDR1 SGHTA, CDR2 FQGNSA. This CDR3 contains 15 residues. The sequenced template was cDNA made from the entire isolated RNA. Produced via immunoSEQ multiplex PCR; TCRdb's table is partial and in-frame only. The sample yields hundreds of thousands of clones, roughly 16% seen once. The clonotype originates from a man between 18 and 29 years old in good health. This chain connects TRBV7-2 to TRBJ2-7; no firm D call. Sequenced input: naive CD4+ T cells from blood. CDR3 DNA: TGTGCCAGCAGCTTAGGGCTGATGAGCTCCTACGAGCAGTACTTC. It yields the protein CASSLGLMSSYEQYF.